These T cell receptor beta chains were read from a single sample in a study of pediatric ulcerative colitis. Sequencing used immunoSEQ multiplex PCR; TCRdb keeps in-frame clones, though not all of them. The repertoire includes roughly 23,000 clones, roughly 70% of them detected once, and around 15% sits in the top ten. What was sequenced was gut tissue. These receptors all stem from a boy younger than 18 with severe ulcerative colitis. Each CDR3 is given with its conserved first and last residue. D genes are given only for firm matches. Not every row has a clone size; where given, it reads once, few, many or a size class.

j_call,d_call,v_call,clone_size,cdr3_nt,cdr3_aa
TRBJ1-1,NA,TRBV7-3,NA,TGTGCCAGCAGCTTCCTACGGGGGACTGAAGCTTTCTTT,CASSFLRGTEAFF
TRBJ1-4,TRBD1,TRBV5-1,few,TGCGCCAGCAGCAGAGCCGGGGACAGGGCCTCTAATGAAAAACTGTTTTTT,CASSRAGDRASNEKLFF
TRBJ2-1,TRBD2,TRBV7-6,NA,TGTGCCAGCAGCCGGCTAGCGGGGGGATCTGTGGAGCAGTTCTTC,CASSRLAGGSVEQFF
TRBJ1-2,NA,TRBV5-6,NA,TGTGCCAGCAGCTTTATCAGGGGCGTGGGGAGTGAAGGCTATGGCTACACCTTC,CASSFIRGVGSEGYGYTF
TRBJ2-5,NA,TRBV9,NA,TGTGCCAGCAGCCTCGGGGGCCTACAAGAGACCCAGTACTTC,CASSLGGLQETQYF
TRBJ2-7,TRBD1,TRBV5-1,NA,TGCGCCAGCAGCCCGGGACAGGTTCCCTACGAGCAGTACTTC,CASSPGQVPYEQYF
TRBJ1-1,NA,TRBV2,NA,TGTGCCAGCAGTGAAAGGGGGGGCAGGGTCACTGAAGCTTTCTTT,CASSERGGRVTEAFF
TRBJ2-1,NA,TRBV27,NA,TGTGCCAGCAGAAAGGGTCTCGGGGCTTTATACAATGAGCAGTTCTTC,CASRKGLGALYNEQFF
TRBJ2-5,NA,TRBV6-5,NA,TGTGCCAGCAGTTATTTGGGACAAGAGACCCAGTACTTC,CASSYLGQETQYF
TRBJ1-2,TRBD1,TRBV9,NA,TGTGCCAGCAGCGGTGACAGGGTGGGTAACTATGGCTACACCTTC,CASSGDRVGNYGYTF
TRBJ2-7,NA,TRBV7-2,NA,TGTGCCAGCAGCCCGAGGGCAGTCGGACTATCCTACGAGCAGTACTTC,CASSPRAVGLSYEQYF
TRBJ2-1,NA,TRBV2,few,TGTGCCAGCAGAGGGGGGAATGAGCAGTTCTTC,CASRGGNEQFF
TRBJ1-2,NA,TRBV6-5,NA,TGTGCCAGCAGTTACTCGAAAGGGGGTTATGGCTACACCTTC,CASSYSKGGYGYTF
TRBJ2-7,TRBD1,TRBV6-5,few,TGTGCCAGCAGTTACGGGGACAGCTCCTACGAGCAGTACTTC,CASSYGDSSYEQYF
TRBJ1-5,NA,TRBV18,few,TGTGCCAGCTCACCGGGGGGGGATCAGCCCCAGCATTTT,CASSPGGDQPQHF
TRBJ2-5,TRBD2,TRBV7-3,few,TGTGCCAGCAGCTTAAACCTAGCGGGGTCAGAGACCCAGTACTTC,CASSLNLAGSETQYF
TRBJ1-5,NA,TRBV19,few,TGTGCCAGTAGTATAGATCATGATCAGCCCCAGCATTTT,CASSIDHDQPQHF
TRBJ2-7,NA,TRBV12-1,NA,TGTGCCAGCCTTGGACGGGGAGGCAACGAGCAGTACTTC,CASLGRGGNEQYF
TRBJ2-2,NA,TRBV7-9,NA,TGTGCCAGCAGCTTTCCCTCCGACGGCGCGAACACCGGGGAGCTGTTTTTT,CASSFPSDGANTGELFF
TRBJ1-5,NA,TRBV27,NA,TGTGCCAGCGGAGCCCAGCCCCAGCATTTT,CASGAQPQHF
TRBJ2-1,NA,TRBV7-2,NA,TGTGCCAGCAGCTTAGCGTCAGGTTACAATGAGCAGTTCTTC,CASSLASGYNEQFF
TRBJ2-1,NA,TRBV2,once,TGTGCCAGCAGTGACAGTTACAATGAGCAGTTCTTC,CASSDSYNEQFF
TRBJ1-2,TRBD1,TRBV27,NA,TGTGCCAGCAGTCCCGGGACAGGGTTTGATCCTTATGGCTACACCTTC,CASSPGTGFDPYGYTF
TRBJ2-7,TRBD2,TRBV10-1,NA,TGCGCCAGCAGGGTTCTAGCGGGGGGATCCTACGAGCAGTACTTC,CASRVLAGGSYEQYF
TRBJ1-2,NA,TRBV4-3,NA,TGCGCCAGCAGCCAAGTTGGAGGGGCAAGTAGCTATGGCTACACCTTC,CASSQVGGASSYGYTF
TRBJ2-2,NA,TRBV5-1,NA,TGCGCCAGCAGCCCAAGTCTTGAATCCGGGGAGCTGTTTTTT,CASSPSLESGELFF
TRBJ2-7,NA,TRBV7-3,NA,TGTGCCAGCAGCCGCACGCAGGGGCACGAGCAGTACTTC,CASSRTQGHEQYF
TRBJ1-6,TRBD1,TRBV28,NA,TGTGCCAGCAGTCGCCCTTTGACAGGGGACTCACCCCTCCACTTT,CASSRPLTGDSPLHF
TRBJ2-3,NA,TRBV11-2,NA,TGTGCCAGCAGCCCACGAGATACGCAGTATTTT,CASSPRDTQYF
TRBJ1-3,NA,TRBV23-1,few,TGCGCCAGCACAAGGTCCTCTGGAAACACCATATATTTT,CASTRSSGNTIYF
TRBJ1-2,NA,TRBV19,NA,TGTGCCAGTAGAGTACAGGAGGGGGGCTACACCTTC,CASRVQEGGYTF
TRBJ1-2,NA,TRBV28,NA,TGTGCCAGCAGTTTTATTAGGGGATGGAACTATGGCTACACCTTC,CASSFIRGWNYGYTF
TRBJ2-7,NA,TRBV19,NA,TGTGCCAGTAGTATAGCCGGACCCAGGGCGGTCTACGAGCAGTACTTC,CASSIAGPRAVYEQYF
TRBJ2-7,TRBD1,TRBV7-2,NA,TGTGCCAGCAGCTCTGTGGGACAGGCCTACGAGCAGTACTTC,CASSSVGQAYEQYF
TRBJ1-6,TRBD1,TRBV6-5,NA,TGTGCCAGCAGCCCCGGGACAGGGAATTCACCCCTCCACTTT,CASSPGTGNSPLHF
TRBJ1-2,NA,TRBV9,NA,TGTGCCAGCAGCGTATCGGGGGTATCGGACTATGGCTACACCTTC,CASSVSGVSDYGYTF
TRBJ1-2,TRBD1,TRBV28,NA,TGTGCCAGCAAAAAGGGAAACCAGGGGGGTGCCTATGGCTACACCTTC,CASKKGNQGGAYGYTF
TRBJ2-1,TRBD2,TRBV6-4,NA,TGTGCCAGCAGTGGGGCTAGCGGGGGGGCCAATGAGCAGTTCTTC,CASSGASGGANEQFF
TRBJ2-2,TRBD2,TRBV9,NA,TGTGCCAGCAGCGTAGAGTTGGGACTAGCGACCGGGGAGCTGTTTTTT,CASSVELGLATGELFF
TRBJ2-4,NA,TRBV6-5,NA,TGTGCCAGCAGGCCCCGACTCGGGATGGGGAACATTCAGTACTTC,CASRPRLGMGNIQYF
TRBJ1-6,NA,TRBV11-1,NA,TGTGCCAGCAGCACCCGGGACGAGAATTCACCCCTCCACTTT,CASSTRDENSPLHF
TRBJ2-5,TRBD1,TRBV7-2,NA,TGTGCCAGCAGCCCGACAGGGGGCGTTTGGGAGACCCAGTACTTC,CASSPTGGVWETQYF
TRBJ1-2,TRBD1,TRBV4-1,few,TGCGCCAGCAGCCAAGAACTACAGGGGAACTATGGCTACACCTTC,CASSQELQGNYGYTF
TRBJ1-2,TRBD1,TRBV20-1,NA,TGCAGTGCTTTCGGGACAGGGGGCTACACCTTC,CSAFGTGGYTF
TRBJ1-1,TRBD1,TRBV6-6,NA,TGTGCCAGCAGGCCCGGACAGGGGGCGGGAGGGACTGAAGCTTTCTTT,CASRPGQGAGGTEAFF